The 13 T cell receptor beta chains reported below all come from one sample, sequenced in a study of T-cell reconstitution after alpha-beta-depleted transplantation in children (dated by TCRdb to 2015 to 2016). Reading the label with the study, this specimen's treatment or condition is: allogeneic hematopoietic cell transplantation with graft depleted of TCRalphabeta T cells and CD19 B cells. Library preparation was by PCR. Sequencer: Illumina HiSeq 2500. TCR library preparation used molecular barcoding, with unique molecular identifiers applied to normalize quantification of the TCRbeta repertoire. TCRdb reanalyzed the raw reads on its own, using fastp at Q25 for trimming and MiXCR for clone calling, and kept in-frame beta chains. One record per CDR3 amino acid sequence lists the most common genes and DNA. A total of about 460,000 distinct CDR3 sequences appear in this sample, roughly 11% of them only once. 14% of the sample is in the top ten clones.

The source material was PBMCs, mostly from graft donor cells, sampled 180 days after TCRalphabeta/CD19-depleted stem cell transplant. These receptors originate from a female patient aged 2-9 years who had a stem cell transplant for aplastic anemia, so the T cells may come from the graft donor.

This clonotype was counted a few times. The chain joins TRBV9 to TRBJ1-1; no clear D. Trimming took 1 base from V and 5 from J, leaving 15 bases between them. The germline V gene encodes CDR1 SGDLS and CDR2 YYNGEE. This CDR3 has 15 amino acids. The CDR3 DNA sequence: TGTGCCAGCAGCGTATGGGAAACAGCTGGGACTGAAGCTTTCTTT. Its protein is CASSVWETAGTEAFF.

CDR3 nucleotide sequence: TGCAGTGCTAGGGCCTTCGGATGGGAACAAGAGACCCAGTACTTC. It is translated as CSARAFGWEQETQYF. This chain links TRBV20-1 with TRBJ2-5; no definite D call. CDR3 length equals 15 residues. The germline V gene encodes CDR1 DFQATT and CDR2 SNEGSKA (reference sequence). Between the trimmed V and J ends, which lost 3 bases and 2 bases, there was a span of 16 bases.

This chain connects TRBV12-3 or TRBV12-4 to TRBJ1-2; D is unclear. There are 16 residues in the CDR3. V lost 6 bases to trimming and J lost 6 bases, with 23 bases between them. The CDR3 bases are TGTGCCAGCAGACTTGGGGTAGACTGGAGGGCTAATGGCTACACCTTC. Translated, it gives CASRLGVDWRANGYTF.

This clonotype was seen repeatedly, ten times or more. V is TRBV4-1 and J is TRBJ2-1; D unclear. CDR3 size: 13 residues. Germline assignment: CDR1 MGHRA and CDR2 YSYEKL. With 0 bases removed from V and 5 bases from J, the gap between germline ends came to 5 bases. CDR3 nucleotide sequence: TGCGCCAGCAGCCAAGAGGCGAACAATGAGCAGTTCTTC. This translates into CASSQEANNEQFF.

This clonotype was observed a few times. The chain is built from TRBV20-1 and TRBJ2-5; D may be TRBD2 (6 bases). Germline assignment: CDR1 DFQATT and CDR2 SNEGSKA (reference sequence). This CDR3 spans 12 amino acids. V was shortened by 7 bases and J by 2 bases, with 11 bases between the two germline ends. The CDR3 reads CSGETRQETQYF. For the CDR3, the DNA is TGCAGTGGTGAGACTAGGCAAGAGACCCAGTACTTC.

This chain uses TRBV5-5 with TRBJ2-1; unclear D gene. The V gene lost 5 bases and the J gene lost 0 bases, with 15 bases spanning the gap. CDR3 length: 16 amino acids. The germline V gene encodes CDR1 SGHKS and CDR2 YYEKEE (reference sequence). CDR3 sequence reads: CASRSHQDSSYNEQFF. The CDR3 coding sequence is TGTGCCAGCAGATCCCATCAGGATAGCTCCTACAATGAGCAGTTCTTC.

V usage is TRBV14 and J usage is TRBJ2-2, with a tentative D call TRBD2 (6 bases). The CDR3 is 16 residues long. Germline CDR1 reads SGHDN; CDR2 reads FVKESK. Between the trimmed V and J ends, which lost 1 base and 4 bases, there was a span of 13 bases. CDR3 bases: TGTGCCAGCAGCCAAGGACTAGAAGCGAGCACCGGGGAGCTGTTTTTT. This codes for CASSQGLEASTGELFF. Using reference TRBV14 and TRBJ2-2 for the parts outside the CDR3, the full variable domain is EAGVTQFPSHSVIEKGQTVTLRCDPISGHDNLYWYRRVMGKEIKFLLHFVKESKQDESGMPNNRFLAERTGGTYSTLKVQPAELEDSGVYFCASSQGLEASTGELFFGEGSRLTVL.

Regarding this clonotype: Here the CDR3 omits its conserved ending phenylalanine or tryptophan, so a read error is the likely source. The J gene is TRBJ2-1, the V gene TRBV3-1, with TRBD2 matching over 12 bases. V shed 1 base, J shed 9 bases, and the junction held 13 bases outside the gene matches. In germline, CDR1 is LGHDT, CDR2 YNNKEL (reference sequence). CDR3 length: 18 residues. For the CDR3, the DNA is TGTGCCAGCAGCCAAGGGACTAGCGGGGCCCTATTTAACGGTGAGCAGTTCCTC. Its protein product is CASSQGTSGALFNGEQFL.

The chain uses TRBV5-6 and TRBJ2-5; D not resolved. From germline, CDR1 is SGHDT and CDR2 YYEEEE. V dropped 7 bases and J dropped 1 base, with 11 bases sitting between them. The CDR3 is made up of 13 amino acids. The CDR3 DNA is TGTGCCAGCTTTACCGGGCTCCAAGAGACCCAGTACTTC. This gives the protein CASFTGLQETQYF.

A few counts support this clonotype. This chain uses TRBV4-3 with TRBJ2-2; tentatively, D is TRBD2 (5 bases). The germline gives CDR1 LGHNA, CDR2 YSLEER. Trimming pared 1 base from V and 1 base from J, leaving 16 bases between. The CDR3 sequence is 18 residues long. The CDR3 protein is CASSQVLRLAKNTGELFF. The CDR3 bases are TGCGCCAGCAGCCAAGTCCTACGCCTAGCTAAGAACACCGGGGAGCTGTTTTTT.

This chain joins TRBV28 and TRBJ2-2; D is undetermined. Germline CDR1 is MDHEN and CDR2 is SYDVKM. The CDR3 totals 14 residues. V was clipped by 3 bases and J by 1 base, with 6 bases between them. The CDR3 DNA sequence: TGTGCCAGCAGTTTTTTTCGGAACACCGGGGAGCTGTTTTTT. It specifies CASSFFRNTGELFF.

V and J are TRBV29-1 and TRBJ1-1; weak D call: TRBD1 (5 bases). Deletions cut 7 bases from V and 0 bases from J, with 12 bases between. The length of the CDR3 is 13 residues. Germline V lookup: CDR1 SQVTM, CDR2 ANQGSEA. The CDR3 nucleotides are TGCAGCGCTGCCGACAGCATGAACACTGAAGCTTTCTTT. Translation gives CSAADSMNTEAFF.

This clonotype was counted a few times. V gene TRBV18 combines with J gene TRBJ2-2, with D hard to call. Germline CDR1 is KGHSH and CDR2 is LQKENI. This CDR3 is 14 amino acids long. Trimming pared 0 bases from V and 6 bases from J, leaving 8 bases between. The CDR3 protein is CASSPPGSAGELFF. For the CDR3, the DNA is TGTGCCAGCTCACCACCAGGATCGGCCGGGGAGCTGTTTTTT.